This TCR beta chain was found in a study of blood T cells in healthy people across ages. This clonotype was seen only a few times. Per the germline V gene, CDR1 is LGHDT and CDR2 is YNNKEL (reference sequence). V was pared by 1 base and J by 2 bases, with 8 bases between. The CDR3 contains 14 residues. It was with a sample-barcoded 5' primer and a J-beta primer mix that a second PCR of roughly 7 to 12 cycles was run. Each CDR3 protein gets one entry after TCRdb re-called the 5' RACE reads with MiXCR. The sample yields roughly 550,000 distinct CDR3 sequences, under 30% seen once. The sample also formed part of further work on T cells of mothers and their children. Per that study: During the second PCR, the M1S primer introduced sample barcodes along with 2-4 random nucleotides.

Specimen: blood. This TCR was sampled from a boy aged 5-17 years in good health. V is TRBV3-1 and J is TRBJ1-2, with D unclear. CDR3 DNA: TGTGCCAGCAGCCAAGTCAGAGGGAACTATGGCTACACCTTC. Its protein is CASSQVRGNYGYTF. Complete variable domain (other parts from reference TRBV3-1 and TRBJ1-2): DTAVSQTPKYLVTQMGNDKSIKCEQNLGHDTMYWYKQDSKKFLKIMFSYNNKELIINETVPNRFSPKSPDKAHLNLHINSLELGDSAVYFCASSQVRGNYGYTFGSGTRLTVV.